This T cell receptor (beta chain) emerged from a study of T cell responses to AZD1222 COVID-19 vaccine. Points on this clone: Antigen: not known.

Trimming shortened V by 2 bases and J by 4 bases, and 5 bases separated the two germline ends. The CDR3 is made up of 13 amino acids. Method: immunoSEQ multiplex PCR; TCRdb's copy keeps in-frame clones and lacks some. This table has some 190,000 clones, around 92% appearing once. The study's findings and limits: CD4 TCRs associated with vaccination spanned spike, dominating at 160-218 and 743-854. The sample set comprised mostly white British donors with more females, and clonal diversity was possibly underestimated. Breadth and depth of Spike-specific TCRs rose after two AZD1222 doses. Repertoire sampling occurred only after the peak T cell response.

The clonotype originates from an adult in good health. The sequences come from peripheral blood, collected on day 0 of AZD1222 vaccination. This chain uses TRBV12-3 or TRBV12-4 with TRBJ2-2, with D uncertain. CDR3 coding DNA: TGTGCCAGCAGTTTACGGCGCACCGGGGAGCTGTTTTTT. Protein: CASSLRRTGELFF.